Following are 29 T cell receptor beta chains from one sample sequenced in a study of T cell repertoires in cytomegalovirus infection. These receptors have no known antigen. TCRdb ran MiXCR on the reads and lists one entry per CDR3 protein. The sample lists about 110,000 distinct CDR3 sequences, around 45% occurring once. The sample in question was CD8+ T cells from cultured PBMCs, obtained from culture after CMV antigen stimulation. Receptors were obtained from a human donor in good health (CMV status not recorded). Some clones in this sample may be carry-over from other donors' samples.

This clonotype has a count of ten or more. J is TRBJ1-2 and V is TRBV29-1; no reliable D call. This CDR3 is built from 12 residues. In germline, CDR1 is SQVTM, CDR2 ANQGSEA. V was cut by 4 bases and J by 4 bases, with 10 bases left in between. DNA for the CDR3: TGCAGCGTTGTTGAGACCATCTATGGCTACACCTTC. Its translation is CSVVETIYGYTF. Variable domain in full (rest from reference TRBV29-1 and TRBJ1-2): SAVISQKPSRDICQRGTSLTIQCQVDSQVTMMFWYRQQPGQSLTLIATANQGSEATYESGFVIDKFPISRPNLTFSTLTVSNMSPEDSSIYLCSVVETIYGYTFGSGTRLTVV.

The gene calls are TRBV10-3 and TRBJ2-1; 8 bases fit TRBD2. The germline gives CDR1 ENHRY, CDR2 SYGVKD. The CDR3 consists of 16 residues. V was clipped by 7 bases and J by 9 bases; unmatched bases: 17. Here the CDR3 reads CAITSHPGGTYGEQFF. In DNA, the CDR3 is TGTGCCATCACCTCACACCCGGGGGGGACTTATGGTGAGCAGTTCTTC.

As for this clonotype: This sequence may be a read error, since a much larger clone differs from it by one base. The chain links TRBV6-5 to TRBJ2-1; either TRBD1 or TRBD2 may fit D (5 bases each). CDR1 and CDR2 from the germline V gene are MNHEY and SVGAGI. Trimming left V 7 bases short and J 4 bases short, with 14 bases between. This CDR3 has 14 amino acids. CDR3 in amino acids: CASTPRDEYNEQFF. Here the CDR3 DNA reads TGTGCCAGCACCCCCAGGGACGAATACAATGAGCAGTTCTTC.

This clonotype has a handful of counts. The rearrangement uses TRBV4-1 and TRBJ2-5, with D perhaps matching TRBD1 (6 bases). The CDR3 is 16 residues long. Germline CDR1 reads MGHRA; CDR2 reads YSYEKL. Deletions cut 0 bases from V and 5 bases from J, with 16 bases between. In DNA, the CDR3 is TGCGCCAGCAGCCAAGAGCTAGGGGCCCAGGGGGAGACCCAGTACTTC. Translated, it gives CASSQELGAQGETQYF.

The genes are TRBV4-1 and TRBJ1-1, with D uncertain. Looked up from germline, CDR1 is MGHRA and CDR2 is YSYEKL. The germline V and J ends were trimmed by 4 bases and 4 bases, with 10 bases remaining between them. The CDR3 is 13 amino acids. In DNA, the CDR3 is TGCGCCAGCAGCCTCGGGTTGGGCACTGAAGCTTTCTTT. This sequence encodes CASSLGLGTEAFF.

This CDR3 reads CASSLRAEETQYF. The CDR3 nucleotides are TGTGCCAGCAGCTTAAGGGCCGAAGAGACCCAGTACTTC. This rearrangement joins TRBV7-9 to TRBJ2-5; D is unclear. With 2 bases removed from V and 3 bases from J, the gap between germline ends came to 7 bases. The V gene's germline CDR1 is SEHNR and CDR2 FQNEAQ (reference sequence). This CDR3 region has 13 residues.

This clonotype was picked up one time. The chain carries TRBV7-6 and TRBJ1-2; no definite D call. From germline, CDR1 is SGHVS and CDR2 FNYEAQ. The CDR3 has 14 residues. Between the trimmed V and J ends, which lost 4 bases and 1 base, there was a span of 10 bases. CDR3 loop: CASSSRVDNYGYTF. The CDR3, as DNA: TGTGCCAGCAGCTCAAGGGTGGATAACTATGGCTACACCTTC.

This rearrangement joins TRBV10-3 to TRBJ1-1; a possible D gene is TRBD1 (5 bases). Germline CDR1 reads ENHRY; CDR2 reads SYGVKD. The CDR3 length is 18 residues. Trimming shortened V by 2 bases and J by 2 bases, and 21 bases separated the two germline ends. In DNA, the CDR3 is TGTGCCATCAGTGAGATCTCTGGGGGGGGAACTATAAACACTGAAGCTTTCTTT. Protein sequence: CAISEISGGGTINTEAFF.

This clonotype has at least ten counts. In DNA form, the CDR3 reads TGTGCCAGCAGTTTAATGGGACAGGGGGGGACACCCCTCCACTTT. Protein: CASSLMGQGGTPLHF. The chain links TRBV28 to TRBJ1-6; 11 bases line up with TRBD1. Germline V gene sequence: CDR1 MDHEN, CDR2 SYDVKM. The CDR3 sequence is 15 residues long. V shed 2 bases and J 11 bases; nucleotides not matched to a gene: 5.

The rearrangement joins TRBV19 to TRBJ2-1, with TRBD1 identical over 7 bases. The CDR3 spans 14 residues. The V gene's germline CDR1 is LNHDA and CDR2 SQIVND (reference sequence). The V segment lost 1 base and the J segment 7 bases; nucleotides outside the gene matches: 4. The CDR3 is CASSIGRGPNEQFF. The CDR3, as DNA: TGTGCCAGTAGTATAGGTAGGGGGCCGAATGAGCAGTTCTTC.

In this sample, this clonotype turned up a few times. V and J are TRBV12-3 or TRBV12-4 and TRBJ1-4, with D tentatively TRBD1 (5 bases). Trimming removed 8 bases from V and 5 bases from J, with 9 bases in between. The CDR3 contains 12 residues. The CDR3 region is CASGAGNEKLFF. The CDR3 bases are TGTGCCAGCGGGGCCGGGAATGAAAAACTGTTTTTT.

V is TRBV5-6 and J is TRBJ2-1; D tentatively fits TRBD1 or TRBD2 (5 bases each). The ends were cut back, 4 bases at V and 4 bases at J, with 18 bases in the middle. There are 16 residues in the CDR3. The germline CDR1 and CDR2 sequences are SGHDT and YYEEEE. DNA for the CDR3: TGTGCCAGCAGCGGACGGTGGGGGACGAGATACAATGAGCAGTTCTTC. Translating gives CASSGRWGTRYNEQFF.

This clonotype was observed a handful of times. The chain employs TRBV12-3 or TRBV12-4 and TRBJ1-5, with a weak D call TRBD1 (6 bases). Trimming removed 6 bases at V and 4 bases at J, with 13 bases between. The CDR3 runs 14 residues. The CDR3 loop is CASRLPGANQPQHF. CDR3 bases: TGTGCCAGCAGACTCCCAGGGGCGAATCAGCCCCAGCATTTT.

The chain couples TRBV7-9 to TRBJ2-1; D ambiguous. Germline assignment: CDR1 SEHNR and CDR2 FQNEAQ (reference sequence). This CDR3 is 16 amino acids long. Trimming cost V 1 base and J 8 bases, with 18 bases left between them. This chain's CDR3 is CASSLVGRSRHDEQFF. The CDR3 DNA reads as TGTGCCAGCAGCTTAGTAGGTAGATCACGGCACGATGAGCAGTTCTTC.

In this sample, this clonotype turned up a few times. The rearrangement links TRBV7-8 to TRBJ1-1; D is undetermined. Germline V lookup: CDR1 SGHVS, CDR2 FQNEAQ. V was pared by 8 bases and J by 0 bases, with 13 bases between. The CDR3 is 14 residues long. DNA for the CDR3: TGTGCCAGCTCCTTAGAATCCGTGAACACTGAAGCTTTCTTT. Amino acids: CASSLESVNTEAFF.

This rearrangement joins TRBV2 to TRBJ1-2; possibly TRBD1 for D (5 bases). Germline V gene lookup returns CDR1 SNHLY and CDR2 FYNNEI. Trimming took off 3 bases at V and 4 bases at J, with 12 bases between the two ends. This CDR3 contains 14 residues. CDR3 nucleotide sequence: TGTGCCAGCAGTGATCAGGGCATGGCCTATGGCTACACCTTC. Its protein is CASSDQGMAYGYTF.

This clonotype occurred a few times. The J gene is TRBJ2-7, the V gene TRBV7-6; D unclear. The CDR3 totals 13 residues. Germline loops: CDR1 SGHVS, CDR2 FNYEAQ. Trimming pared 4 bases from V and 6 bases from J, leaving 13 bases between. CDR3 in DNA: TGTGCCAGCAGCTATTCCACGGACGGCGAGCAGTACTTC. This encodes CASSYSTDGEQYF.

This chain's CDR3 is CASSELTGEETQYF. Here the CDR3 DNA reads TGTGCCAGCAGTGAACTTACCGGGGAAGAGACCCAGTACTTC. This rearrangement joins TRBV6-1 to TRBJ2-5; possibly TRBD2 for D (5 bases). The ends were cut back, 2 bases at V and 3 bases at J, with 10 bases in the middle. The CDR3 length is 14 residues. The germline V gene encodes CDR1 MNHNS and CDR2 SASEGT.

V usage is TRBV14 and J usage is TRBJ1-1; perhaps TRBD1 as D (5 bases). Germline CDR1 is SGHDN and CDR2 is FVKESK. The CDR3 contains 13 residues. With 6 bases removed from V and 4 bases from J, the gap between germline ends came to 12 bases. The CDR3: CASRTQGATEAFF. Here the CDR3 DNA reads TGTGCCAGCAGGACTCAGGGTGCCACTGAAGCTTTCTTT.

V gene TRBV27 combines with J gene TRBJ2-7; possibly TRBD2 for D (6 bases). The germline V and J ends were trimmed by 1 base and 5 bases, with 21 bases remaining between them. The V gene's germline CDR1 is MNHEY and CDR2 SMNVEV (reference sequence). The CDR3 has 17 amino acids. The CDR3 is CASSLYAGTPPGDEQYF. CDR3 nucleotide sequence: TGTGCCAGCAGTTTATATGCGGGGACCCCTCCTGGGGACGAGCAGTACTTC.

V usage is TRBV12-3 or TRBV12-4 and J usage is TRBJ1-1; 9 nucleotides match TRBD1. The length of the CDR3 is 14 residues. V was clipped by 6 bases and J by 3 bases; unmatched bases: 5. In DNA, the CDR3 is TGTGCCAGCAGGACAGGGGGGTGGGACACTGAAGCTTTCTTT. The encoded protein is CASRTGGWDTEAFF.

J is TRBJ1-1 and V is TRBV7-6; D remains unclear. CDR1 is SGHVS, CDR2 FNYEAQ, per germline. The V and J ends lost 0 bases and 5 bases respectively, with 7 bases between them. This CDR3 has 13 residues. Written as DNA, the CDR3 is TGTGCCAGCAGCTTAGCGGAGTGGACTGAAGCTTTCTTT. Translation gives CASSLAEWTEAFF.

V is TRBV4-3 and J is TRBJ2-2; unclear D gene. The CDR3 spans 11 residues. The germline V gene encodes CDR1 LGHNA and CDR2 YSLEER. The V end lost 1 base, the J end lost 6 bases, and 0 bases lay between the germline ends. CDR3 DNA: TGCGCCAGCAGCCAAGCCGGGGAGCTGTTTTTT. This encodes CASSQAGELFF.

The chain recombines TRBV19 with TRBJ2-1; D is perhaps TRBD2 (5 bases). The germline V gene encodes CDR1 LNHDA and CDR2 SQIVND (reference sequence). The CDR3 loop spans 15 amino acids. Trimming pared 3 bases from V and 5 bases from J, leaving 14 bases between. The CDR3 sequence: CASSMIGGLDNEQFF. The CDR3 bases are TGTGCCAGTAGTATGATTGGCGGGTTAGACAATGAGCAGTTCTTC.

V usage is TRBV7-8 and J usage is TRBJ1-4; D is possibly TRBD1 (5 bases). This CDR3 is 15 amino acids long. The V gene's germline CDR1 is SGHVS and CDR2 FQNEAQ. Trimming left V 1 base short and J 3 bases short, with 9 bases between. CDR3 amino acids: CASSLGGGANEKLFF. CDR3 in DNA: TGTGCCAGCAGCTTAGGGGGGGGAGCTAATGAAAAACTGTTTTTT.

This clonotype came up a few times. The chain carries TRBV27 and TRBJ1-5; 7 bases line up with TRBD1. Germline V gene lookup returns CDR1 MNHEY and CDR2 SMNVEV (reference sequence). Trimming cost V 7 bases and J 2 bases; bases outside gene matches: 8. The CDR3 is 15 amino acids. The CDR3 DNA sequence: TGTGCCAGCACCTTGACAGGGTTGGGCAATCAGCCCCAGCATTTT. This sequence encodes CASTLTGLGNQPQHF.

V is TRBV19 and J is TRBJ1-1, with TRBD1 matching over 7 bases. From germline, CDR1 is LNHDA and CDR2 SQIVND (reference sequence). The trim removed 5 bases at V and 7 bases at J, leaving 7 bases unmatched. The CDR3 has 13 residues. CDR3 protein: CASSAGTAIEAFF. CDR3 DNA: TGTGCCAGTAGTGCCGGGACAGCCATTGAAGCTTTCTTT.

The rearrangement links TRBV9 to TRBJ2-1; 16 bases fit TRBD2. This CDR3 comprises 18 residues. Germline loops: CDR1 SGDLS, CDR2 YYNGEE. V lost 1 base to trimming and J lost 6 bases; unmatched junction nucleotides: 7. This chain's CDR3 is CASSVRGTSGGAPNEQFF. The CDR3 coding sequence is TGTGCCAGCAGCGTAAGGGGGACTAGCGGGGGGGCCCCCAATGAGCAGTTCTTC.

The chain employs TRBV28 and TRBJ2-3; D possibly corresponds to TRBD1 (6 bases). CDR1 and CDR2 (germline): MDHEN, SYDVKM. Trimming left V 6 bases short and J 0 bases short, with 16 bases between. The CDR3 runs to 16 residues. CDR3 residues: CASRASDSPSTDTQYF. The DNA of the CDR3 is TGTGCCAGCAGAGCTTCGGACAGTCCTAGCACAGATACGCAGTATTTT.